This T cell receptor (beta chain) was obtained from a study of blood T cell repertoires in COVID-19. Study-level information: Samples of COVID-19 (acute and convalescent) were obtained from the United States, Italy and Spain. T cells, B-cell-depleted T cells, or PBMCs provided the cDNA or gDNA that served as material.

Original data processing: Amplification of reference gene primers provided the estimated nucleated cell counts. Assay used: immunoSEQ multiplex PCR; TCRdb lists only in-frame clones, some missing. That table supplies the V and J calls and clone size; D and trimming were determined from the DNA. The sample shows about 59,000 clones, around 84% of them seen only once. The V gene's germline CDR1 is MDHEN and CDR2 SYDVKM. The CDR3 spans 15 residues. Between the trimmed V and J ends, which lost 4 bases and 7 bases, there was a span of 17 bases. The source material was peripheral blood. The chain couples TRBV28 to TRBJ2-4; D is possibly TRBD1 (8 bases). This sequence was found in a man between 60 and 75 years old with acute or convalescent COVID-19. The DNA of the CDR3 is TGTGCCAGCAGTTCACCTGGACAGGGAGGGAACATTCAGTACTTC. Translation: CASSSPGQGGNIQYF.